This is a list of T cell receptor beta chains from one sample in a study of OX40 agonist ivuxolimab in advanced cancers. Method: immunoSEQ multiplex PCR; TCRdb's copy keeps in-frame clones and lacks some. In the table there are some 66,000 clones, roughly 85% of which are singletons. The sequences come from CD4+ or CD8+ T cells sorted from blood, collected in a trial of the OX40 agonist ivuxolimab. The receptors were gathered from an adult with an advanced solid tumor such as melanoma, head and neck, liver or kidney cancer. Each CDR3 is given with its conserved first and last residue. D genes are given only for firm matches. Clone size is not always given. Where it is, it says once, few, many or a class for expanded clones.

d_call,v_call,clone_size,j_call,cdr3_nt,cdr3_aa
TRBD1,TRBV10-3,NA,TRBJ2-3,TGTGCCACCACGGGACAGGGGGTTGATACGCAGTATTTT,CATTGQGVDTQYF
NA,TRBV29-1,few,TRBJ2-7,TGCAGCGTTTCCCAGAGCATATACGAGCAGTACTTC,CSVSQSIYEQYF
NA,TRBV6-5,few,TRBJ1-2,TGTGCCAGCAAAATGGGACGGCACTATGGCTACACCTTC,CASKMGRHYGYTF
NA,TRBV28,NA,TRBJ1-2,TGTGCCAGCAACCCAGGGAGGAGATTTAACTATGGCTACACCTTC,CASNPGRRFNYGYTF
NA,TRBV28,few,TRBJ1-5,TGTGCCAGCAGTTCACAGAGGGGGGGTCAGCCCCAGCATTTT,CASSSQRGGQPQHF
NA,TRBV5-8,NA,TRBJ2-7,TGTGCCAGCGGATCCTACGAGCAGTACTTC,CASGSYEQYF
NA,TRBV11-2,NA,TRBJ2-5,TGTGCCAGCAGCTTAGAAGCGCGGGGCCAAGAGACCCAGTACTTC,CASSLEARGQETQYF
NA,TRBV6-5,NA,TRBJ1-2,TGTGCCAGCAGTTACTCGACATCCGGGGGCGGCTACACCTTC,CASSYSTSGGGYTF
NA,TRBV6-4,NA,TRBJ1-3,TGTGCCAGGTGGGGAGGCCCTCAAGTCGGAAACACCATATATTTT,CARWGGPQVGNTIYF
NA,TRBV10-3,NA,TRBJ2-1,TGTGCCATCAGCGTGGGGACCGGCCCGAACAATGAGCAGTTCTTC,CAISVGTGPNNEQFF
NA,TRBV28,NA,TRBJ2-2,TGTGCCAGCAGTGGGGGGGACAAGAACACCGGGGAGCTGTTTTTT,CASSGGDKNTGELFF
NA,TRBV28,NA,TRBJ2-7,TGTGCCACCGGTTCCACTCTACCCTACGAGCAGTACTTC,CATGSTLPYEQYF
NA,TRBV6-5,NA,TRBJ1-1,TGTGCCAGCATTTCTTGGGAAAGGGGTTTTGAAGCTTTCTTT,CASISWERGFEAFF
TRBD1,TRBV6-5,NA,TRBJ2-7,TGTGCCAGCAGGACCGGGACAGGGGGCTACGAGCAGTACTTC,CASRTGTGGYEQYF
NA,TRBV7-8,NA,TRBJ2-3,TGTGCCAGCAGCACGAGGGGGGCCAATACGCAGTATTTT,CASSTRGANTQYF
NA,TRBV14,NA,TRBJ2-3,TGTGCCAGCAGCGCGATATACAGCGGCGGCACAGATACGCAGTATTTT,CASSAIYSGGTDTQYF
TRBD1,TRBV7-2,NA,TRBJ2-1,TGTGCCAGCAGCTTATCCGCGACAGGGTTCAATGAGCAGTTCTTC,CASSLSATGFNEQFF
NA,TRBV15,NA,TRBJ1-1,TGTGCCACCAGCCGAGGACGGGACGCAAACACTGAAGCTTTCTTT,CATSRGRDANTEAFF
NA,TRBV12-5,few,TRBJ1-3,TGTGCTAGTGGGGGGCGAGGAAACACCATATATTTT,CASGGRGNTIYF
TRBD1,TRBV7-9,NA,TRBJ2-7,TGTGCCAGCAGCTTAGGACAGGGATCCGGGTTCTTCTACGAGCAGTACTTC,CASSLGQGSGFFYEQYF
NA,TRBV28,NA,TRBJ1-2,TGTGCCAGCAGAGTGGTCGGTGGGGGCAGTTATGGCTACACCTTC,CASRVVGGGSYGYTF
NA,TRBV2,NA,TRBJ1-4,TGTGCCAGCAACCATGACGGACGAAAAACTGTTTTT,CASNHDGRKTVF
NA,TRBV21-1,NA,TRBJ1-5,TGTGCCAGCAGCAAAGTGTCACAGGGGCATCAGCCCCAGCATTTT,CASSKVSQGHQPQHF
NA,TRBV7-8,once,TRBJ1-4,TGTGCCAGCAGCATGGGGAGGATCAGTGGTATTTCGTCTAATGAAAAACTGTTTTTT,CASSMGRISGISSNEKLFF
NA,TRBV6-6,NA,TRBJ2-7,TGTGCCAGCAGTTACTCAGGACTCGACATCGGCGAGCAGTACTTC,CASSYSGLDIGEQYF
NA,TRBV6-6,NA,TRBJ1-1,TGTGCCACGCATGGGGAGCACATGAACACTGAAGCTTTCTTT,CATHGEHMNTEAFF
TRBD1,TRBV2,few,TRBJ1-1,TGTGCCAGCATCCCGGGACAGGGGTATCCTGAAGCTTTCTTT,CASIPGQGYPEAFF
TRBD2,TRBV6-6,NA,TRBJ2-2,TGTGCCAGCGGACTAGCGAACACCGGGGAGCTGTTTTTT,CASGLANTGELFF
NA,TRBV5-4,once,TRBJ2-3,TGTGCCAGCAGCTTGGAATTGGGGGTTGCCACAGATACGCAGTATTTT,CASSLELGVATDTQYF
TRBD1,TRBV28,once,TRBJ1-1,TGTGCCAGCAGACCGAGACCGGGACAGGGGGGGACTGAAGCTTTCTTT,CASRPRPGQGGTEAFF
TRBD1,TRBV6-5,NA,TRBJ1-5,TGTGCCAGCAGCCCGGGACAGGCCTTATATCAGCCCCAGCATTTT,CASSPGQALYQPQHF
TRBD1,TRBV6-5,NA,TRBJ2-7,TGTGCCAGCAGATCTCCCGGACAGGGTTCCTACGAGCAGTACTTC,CASRSPGQGSYEQYF
TRBD1,TRBV6-1,NA,TRBJ1-2,TGTGCCAGCAGTCCCGGACAGGCAACCTATGGCTACACCTTC,CASSPGQATYGYTF
NA,TRBV11-1,NA,TRBJ2-6,TGTGCCAGCAGCTTCGCTGGGGCCAACGTCCTGACTTTC,CASSFAGANVLTF
TRBD2,TRBV5-8,once,TRBJ2-5,TGTGCCAGTCCAGCGGGAGTGGAAGAGACCCAGTACTTC,CASPAGVEETQYF
TRBD2,TRBV2,NA,TRBJ2-2,TGTGCCAGCACTACCGTGGGAACGGGGGGTGCCGGGGAGCTGTTTTTT,CASTTVGTGGAGELFF
NA,TRBV25-1,NA,TRBJ1-4,TGTGCCAGCAGTGAATATGGCGGACAGCACGAAAAACTGTTTTTT,CASSEYGGQHEKLFF
NA,TRBV7-8,NA,TRBJ1-1,TGTGCCTCTTCGGGGGGTTTTAACACTGAAGCTTTCTTT,CASSGGFNTEAFF
TRBD2,TRBV6-6,NA,TRBJ2-7,TGTGCCAGCAGTTACGGACTAGCGGCCAACTACGAGCAGTACTTC,CASSYGLAANYEQYF
NA,TRBV2,NA,TRBJ2-6,TGTGCCAGCAGTGCCGCAGGGACTGGGGCCAACGTCCTGACTTTC,CASSAAGTGANVLTF
NA,TRBV6-1,NA,TRBJ1-2,TGTGCCAGCTTCGACGGGGGAAGGGGCTATGGCTACACCTTC,CASFDGGRGYGYTF
NA,TRBV7-2,NA,TRBJ2-7,TGTGCCAGCAGCTTAAGGGTACAGGTCCTCTACGAGCAGTACTTC,CASSLRVQVLYEQYF
NA,TRBV7-8,few,TRBJ2-7,TGTGCCAGCAGCTCTCGGCGGATCACCTCCTACGAGCAGTACTTC,CASSSRRITSYEQYF